This T cell receptor (beta chain) comes out of a study of vaccination effects on CD4 cells after COVID-19. Overall study results and limits: At late timepoints after vaccination, vaccine- and infection-induced clones shrank markedly. Few convalescent patients were included, and no early post-infection timepoints were sampled.

With 4 bases clipped from V and 4 bases from J, the junction kept 16 bases outside the gene matches. The CDR3 is 17 residues long. Germline V CDR1 and CDR2: SGHNT, YYREEE (reference sequence). In regard to this clone: Its antigen is not known.

ViraFEST assay sequencing came after antigen-specific CD4+ T cells were expanded with viral peptide pools. Following an approximately eleven-day culture, CD4+ T cells were purified. People in the vaccine group had not been infected with SARS-CoV-2 before, and their nucleocapsid antibodies were negative. With around 10 ug/ml peptides and about 10 IU/ml IL-2, fewer than 2.5 million PBMC per well were cultured. Days 3 and 7 were when half the medium was replaced with IL-2 medium. Produced via immunoSEQ multiplex PCR; TCRdb's table is partial and in-frame only. This sample has about 73,000 clones, with over 70% found just once.

Sequencing used CD4+ T cells from PBMCs cultured with SARS-CoV-2 spike peptides, obtained before COVID-19 vaccination. This TCR was sampled from a human donor who received a COVID-19 vaccine. The gene calls are TRBV5-4 and TRBJ1-1, with 7 bases fitting TRBD1. DNA of the CDR3: TGTGCCAGCAGCCTAACGGGAGGGGGCGCCCGGGTCACTGAAGCTTTCTTT. Translated, it gives CASSLTGGGARVTEAFF.